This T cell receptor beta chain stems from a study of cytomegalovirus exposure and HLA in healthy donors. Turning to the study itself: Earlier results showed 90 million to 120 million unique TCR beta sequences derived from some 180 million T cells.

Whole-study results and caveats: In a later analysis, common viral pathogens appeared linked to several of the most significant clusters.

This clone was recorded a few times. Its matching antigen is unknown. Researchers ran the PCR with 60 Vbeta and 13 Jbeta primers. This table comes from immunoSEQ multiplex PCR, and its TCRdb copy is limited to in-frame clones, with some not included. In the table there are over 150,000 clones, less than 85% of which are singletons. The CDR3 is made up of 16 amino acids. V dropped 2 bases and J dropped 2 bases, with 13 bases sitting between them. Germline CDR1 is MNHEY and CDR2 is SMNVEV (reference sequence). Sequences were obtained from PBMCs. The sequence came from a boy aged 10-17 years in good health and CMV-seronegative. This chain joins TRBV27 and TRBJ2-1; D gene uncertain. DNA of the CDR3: TGTGCCAGCAGTTTAGTGGCCCAGAGGCCCTACAATGAGCAGTTCTTC. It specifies CASSLVAQRPYNEQFF.